The 30 T cell receptor beta chains in this list originate from one sample, sequenced in a study of blood T cell repertoires in COVID-19. This table comes from immunoSEQ multiplex PCR, and its TCRdb copy is limited to in-frame clones, with some not included. In the table there are about 310,000 clones, around nine tenths of which are singletons. Sequencing was done on a sample of PBMCs or T cells enriched from blood (not recorded which). These TCRs come from a woman in her forties who had recovered from COVID-19.

The CDR3 sequence is CASSQSTGTSGRKGTGELFF. CDR3 bases: TGTGCCAGCAGTCAGAGTACCGGGACTAGCGGGAGGAAGGGGACCGGGGAGCTGTTTTTT. The genes are TRBV2 and TRBJ2-2; 15 nucleotides agree with TRBD2. CDR3 length: 20 amino acids. Germline V gene lookup returns CDR1 SNHLY and CDR2 FYNNEI. The V and J ends lost 5 bases and 5 bases, in that order; junction bases with no gene match: 15.

The gene calls are TRBV12-3 or TRBV12-4 and TRBJ2-7, with D possibly matching TRBD2 (5 bases). The CDR3 runs to 13 residues. Trimming stripped 6 bases from V and 3 bases from J, with 12 bases between. CDR3 nucleotide sequence: TGTGCCAGCAGCCATACTAGTTTCTACGAGCAGTACTTC. The encoded protein is CASSHTSFYEQYF.

The V and J genes are TRBV12-3 or TRBV12-4 and TRBJ2-5; D remains ambiguous. This CDR3 region has 13 residues. V lost 5 bases, J lost 5 bases, and 12 bases lay in between. The DNA for the CDR3 is TGTGCCAGCAGTCCGCGACGCAGGGAGACCCAGTACTTC. Translated: CASSPRRRETQYF.

The chain links TRBV5-1 to TRBJ2-1; D uncertain. The CDR3 totals 12 residues. CDR1 and CDR2 from the germline V gene are SGHRS and YFSETQ. V lost 0 bases and J lost 9, with 7 bases in between. CDR3 loop: CASSLGAIEQFF. The DNA of the CDR3 is TGCGCCAGCAGCTTGGGGGCAATTGAGCAGTTCTTC.

This clone was seen a few times. The chain employs TRBV7-9 and TRBJ1-2; 9 bases align to TRBD1. V trimming: 1 base; J trimming: 5 bases; junction bases outside the gene matches: 5. In germline, CDR1 is SEHNR, CDR2 FQNEAQ (reference sequence). The CDR3 spans 15 residues. The DNA of the CDR3 is TGTGCCAGCAGCTTAGTGGCTGGGACAGGGTATGGCTACACCTTC. Its translation is CASSLVAGTGYGYTF.

The chain carries TRBV15 and TRBJ2-1; D not resolved. Germline CDR1 and CDR2: LNHNV and YYDKDF (reference sequence). Between the trimmed V and J ends, which lost 6 bases and 8 bases, there was a span of 11 bases. The length of the CDR3 is 12 residues. In nucleotides, the CDR3 is TGTGCCACCAGGGATGTTCGGGATGAGCAGTTCTTC. Protein sequence: CATRDVRDEQFF. The whole variable domain, filled in from reference TRBV15 and TRBJ2-1, reads DAMVIQNPRYQVTQFGKPVTLSCSQTLNHNVMYWYQQKSSQAPKLLFHYYDKDFNNEADTPDNFQSRRPNTSFCFLDIRSPGLGDTAMYLCATRDVRDEQFFGPGTRLTVL.

V is TRBV2 and J is TRBJ2-5; 10 positions match TRBD2. V lost 8 bases, J lost 7 bases, and 13 bases stayed unmatched. Per the germline V gene, CDR1 is SNHLY and CDR2 is FYNNEI. The CDR3 contains 15 residues. CDR3 loop: CASHLAGASGGTQYF. The CDR3 coding sequence is TGTGCCAGCCACCTAGCGGGGGCCTCCGGGGGGACCCAGTACTTC.

This chain uses TRBV19 with TRBJ1-1, with 7 bases identical to TRBD1. This CDR3 has 14 amino acids. Looked up from germline, CDR1 is LNHDA and CDR2 is SQIVND (reference sequence). Losses at the gene ends were 7 bases for V and 5 bases for J; bases not matched to a gene: 10. CDR3 nucleotides: TGTGCCAGTATGGAAAGGGACAGAAGGACTGAAGCTTTCTTT. This translates into CASMERDRRTEAFF.

The chain recombines TRBV2 with TRBJ1-2; a weak D match, TRBD1 (6 bases). Trimming stripped 6 bases from V and 3 bases from J, with 14 bases between. This CDR3 contains 14 residues. CDR1 and CDR2 (germline): SNHLY, FYNNEI. CDR3 region: CASSAGTQYYGYTF. The CDR3 DNA reads TGTGCCAGCAGCGCCGGGACACAGTACTATGGCTACACCTTC.

V gene TRBV7-9 combines with J gene TRBJ1-5; TRBD1 matches 9 bases. The CDR3 runs 15 residues. After removal of 5 bases from V and 7 bases from J, the junction contained 9 bases not matched to a gene. Germline loops: CDR1 SEHNR, CDR2 FQNEAQ (reference sequence). The CDR3 coding sequence is TGTGCCAGCAGCCGAGCGGGACAGGGAGGACAGCCCCAGCATTTT. Its translation is CASSRAGQGGQPQHF.

The chain uses TRBV19 and TRBJ2-2; the match to TRBD1 covers 7 bases. The CDR3 is made up of 18 amino acids. Germline CDR1 LNHDA, CDR2 SQIVND (reference sequence). Trimming cost V 0 bases and J 5 bases; bases outside gene matches: 12. As DNA, the CDR3 is TGTGCCAGTAGTATAGATCGGTCGGGCAGGGGGATAACCGGGGAGCTGTTTTTT. This gives the protein CASSIDRSGRGITGELFF. Drawing the rest from reference TRBV19 and TRBJ2-2, the complete variable domain is DGGITQSPKYLFRKEGQNVTLSCEQNLNHDAMYWYRQDPGQGLRLIYYSQIVNDFQKGDIAEGYSVSREKKESFPLTVTSAQKNPTAFYLCASSIDRSGRGITGELFFGEGSRLTVL.

The chain links TRBV23-1 to TRBJ1-1; 7 nucleotides line up with TRBD1. TRBV23-1 qualifies as an ORF whose function is uncertain. Trimming cost V 0 bases and J 4 bases; bases outside gene matches: 8. The CDR3 is made up of 16 amino acids. The chain's CDR3 is CASSQSLTGKGTEAFF. CDR3 nucleotides: TGCGCCAGCAGTCAATCCCTGACAGGGAAGGGCACTGAAGCTTTCTTT.

The chain links TRBV7-2 to TRBJ2-5; TRBD2 matches at 9 bases. J lost 5 bases, V lost 3 bases, and 4 bases had no gene match. CDR3 length: 14 amino acids. Germline V lookup: CDR1 SGHTA, CDR2 FQGNSA. CDR3 protein: CASSLSSGTETQYF. For the CDR3, the DNA is TGTGCCAGCAGCTTGTCTAGCGGGACGGAGACCCAGTACTTC.

The CDR3 is CASSSSVAWHYEQYF. CDR3 DNA sequence: TGTGCCAGCAGTTCCTCAGTGGCTTGGCACTACGAGCAGTACTTC. The V gene is TRBV27, the J gene TRBJ2-7; D is unresolved. The germline CDR1 and CDR2 sequences are MNHEY and SMNVEV (reference sequence). V lost 4 bases, J lost 3 bases, and 16 bases lay in between. The CDR3 sequence is 15 residues long.

This chain links TRBV11-3 with TRBJ2-1, with 11 positions matching TRBD1. V shed 5 bases, J shed 8 bases, and the junction held 5 bases outside the gene matches. The CDR3 length is 14 residues. The germline V gene has CDR1 SGHNT and CDR2 YENEEA. DNA of the CDR3: TGTGCCAGCAGCCGGACAGGGGGCATCTATGAGCAGTTCTTC. Translation gives CASSRTGGIYEQFF.

The CDR3: CATSREPPGLGYNEQFF. The CDR3 DNA reads TGTGCCACCAGCAGAGAACCTCCGGGACTAGGCTACAATGAGCAGTTCTTC. This chain links TRBV15 with TRBJ2-1; 8 nucleotides align to TRBD2. CDR3 length: 17 residues. Germline V gene data show CDR1 as LNHNV and CDR2 as YYDKDF (reference sequence). Trimming at V came to 0 bases and at J to 3 bases, leaving 7 bases not matched to a gene. The full variable domain, in which reference TRBV15 and TRBJ2-1 provide the parts outside the CDR3, is DAMVIQNPRYQVTQFGKPVTLSCSQTLNHNVMYWYQQKSSQAPKLLFHYYDKDFNNEADTPDNFQSRRPNTSFCFLDIRSPGLGDTAMYLCATSREPPGLGYNEQFFGPGTRLTVL.

This clone occurred once. V usage is TRBV2 and J usage is TRBJ2-2; 9 bases fit TRBD2. The CDR3 has 14 residues. From germline, CDR1 is SNHLY and CDR2 FYNNEI. J was trimmed by 5 bases and V by 7 bases; bases with no gene match: 5. In nucleotides, the CDR3 is TGTGCCAGCAAAGGGACTAGCTTGACCGGGGAGCTGTTTTTT. This sequence encodes CASKGTSLTGELFF.

CDR3: CASSLGQGYQPQHF. The CDR3 DNA sequence: TGTGCCAGTAGTCTCGGACAGGGGTATCAGCCCCAGCATTTT. The chain combines TRBV19 with TRBJ1-5; 9 bases match TRBD1. The germline V gene has CDR1 LNHDA and CDR2 SQIVND (reference sequence). J was trimmed by 5 bases and V by 5 bases; bases with no gene match: 4. The CDR3 runs to 14 residues.

The rearrangement links TRBV5-1 to TRBJ1-2, with D possibly being TRBD1 (5 bases). V lost 0 bases, J lost 7 bases, and 13 bases lay in between. Germline V gives CDR1 SGHRS, CDR2 YFSETQ. CDR3 length: 14 amino acids. CDR3 bases: TGCGCCAGCAGCTTGGAAGGCGGGGCGCTTGGCTACACCTTC. Translating gives CASSLEGGALGYTF.

The chain links TRBV28 to TRBJ1-2; D might be TRBD1 (5 bases). V was clipped by 6 bases and J by 0 bases, with 11 bases between them. The CDR3 sequence is 14 residues long. Germline V gene sequence: CDR1 MDHEN, CDR2 SYDVKM. The CDR3 here is CASSFTGSNYGYTF. The CDR3 coding sequence is TGTGCCAGCAGCTTCACAGGCTCTAACTATGGCTACACCTTC.

The sample holds a few counts of this clone. The gene calls are TRBV19 and TRBJ1-1; D call uncertain. Germline V gene data show CDR1 as LNHDA and CDR2 as SQIVND (reference sequence). The CDR3 consists of 15 residues. Between the trimmed V and J ends, which lost 8 bases and 1 base, there was a span of 17 bases. CDR3 sequence: CASPHTGRGNTEAFF. The CDR3 region has the DNA TGTGCCAGTCCCCATACCGGCCGGGGGAACACTGAAGCTTTCTTT.

The CDR3 spells CAWSSWRVESYNSPLHF. In DNA, the CDR3 is TGTGCCTGGAGTTCGTGGAGGGTAGAGTCCTATAATTCACCCCTCCACTTT. This chain uses TRBV30 with TRBJ1-6; D unresolved. The germline CDR1 and CDR2 sequences are GTSNPN and SVGIG (reference sequence). This CDR3 has 17 residues. Trimming left V 2 bases short and J 1 base short, with 15 bases between.

The chain employs TRBV5-1 and TRBJ2-2, with TRBD2 identical over 8 bases. The germline CDR1 and CDR2 sequences are SGHRS and YFSETQ. Trimming removed 6 bases from V and 2 bases from J; junction bases left unmatched: 3. The CDR3 covers 14 residues. The CDR3 nucleotides are TGCGCCAGCAAGCGGGAGTATAACACCGGGGAGCTGTTTTTT. Translation: CASKREYNTGELFF.

This rearrangement joins TRBV7-2 to TRBJ2-3; 9 bases are shared with TRBD2. The germline V gene encodes CDR1 SGHTA and CDR2 FQGNSA. Germline trimming cut 1 base from V and 0 bases from J; bases unmatched to any gene: 5. The CDR3 totals 17 residues. In DNA, the CDR3 is TGTGCCAGCAGCTTAGGGGCTAGCGGGGTCAGCACAGATACGCAGTATTTT. It specifies CASSLGASGVSTDTQYF.

V is TRBV7-2 and J is TRBJ2-1; 7 bases are shared with TRBD1. The CDR3 totals 16 residues. The ends lost 4 bases at V and 5 bases at J; junction bases unmatched: 11. CDR1 and CDR2 from the germline V gene are SGHTA and FQGNSA. The CDR3 sequence: CASSSLRPGQNNEQFF. DNA for the CDR3: TGTGCCAGCAGCTCCCTTCGACCGGGACAGAACAATGAGCAGTTCTTC.

This clone was counted a few times. This chain connects TRBV7-6 to TRBJ1-1; 7 nucleotides line up with TRBD1. Germline CDR1 reads SGHVS; CDR2 reads FNYEAQ. V shed 6 bases, J shed 0 bases, and the junction held 7 bases outside the gene matches. The CDR3 is made up of 15 amino acids. This CDR3 is CASSSRDSMNTEAFF. The CDR3 nucleotides read TGTGCCAGCAGTTCTCGGGACAGCATGAACACTGAAGCTTTCTTT.

This chain connects TRBV5-4 to TRBJ2-5, with 7 bases that match TRBD1. V shed 4 bases and J 2 bases; nucleotides not matched to a gene: 2. From germline, CDR1 is SGHNT and CDR2 YYREEE (reference sequence). This CDR3 has 13 residues. The CDR3 region is CASSGTVQETQYF. The CDR3 coding sequence is TGTGCCAGCAGCGGGACAGTACAAGAGACCCAGTACTTC.

The chain employs TRBV4-2 and TRBJ2-1; 10 nucleotides line up with TRBD1. The CDR3 extends over 19 amino acids. Germline-derived CDR1 and CDR2 are LGHNA and YNFKEQ. With V trimmed by 0 bases and J by 0 bases, 8 bases remained unmatched. CDR3 sequence (DNA): TGTGCCAGCAGCCAAGACCCCGGGACAGGGGAATTCTCCTACAATGAGCAGTTCTTC. Translating gives CASSQDPGTGEFSYNEQFF.

This clone came up a few times. The V and J genes are TRBV12-3 or TRBV12-4 and TRBJ2-7, with no clear D. This CDR3 is built from 13 residues. Deletions cut 2 bases from V and 1 base from J, with 6 bases between. CDR3 in DNA: TGTGCCAGCAGTTTATCCACTTCCTACGAGCAGTACTTC. Translated: CASSLSTSYEQYF.

The chain carries TRBV18 and TRBJ2-7; 7 bases line up with TRBD2. The CDR3 covers 15 residues. Germline trimming cut 4 bases from V and 2 bases from J; bases unmatched to any gene: 8. Germline V gene data show CDR1 as KGHSH and CDR2 as LQKENI. The CDR3 region has the DNA TGTGCCAGCTCACTCGGAGCGGGGAGAACCTACGAGCAGTACTTC. It translates to CASSLGAGRTYEQYF. Looking up the rest from reference TRBV18 and TRBJ2-7 gives the full variable domain: NAGVMQNPRHLVRRRGQEARLRCSPMKGHSHVYWYRQLPEEGLKFMVYLQKENIIDESGMPKERFSAEFPKEGPSILRIQQVVRGDSAAYFCASSLGAGRTYEQYFGPGTRLTVT.